Reported below is one T cell receptor (beta chain). Germline V gives CDR1 MDHEN, CDR2 SYDVKM. V trimming: 1 base; J trimming: 8 bases; junction bases outside the gene matches: 7. The CDR3 has 14 residues. This sample stems from a study of blood T cell repertoires in COVID-19. Study background: Nucleic acid was either cDNA or gDNA, and it came from T cells, B-cell-depleted T cells, or PBMCs.

The method was immunoSEQ multiplex PCR; TCRdb's version includes in-frame clones alone and lacks a portion of them. Of approximately 200,000 clones in the sample, 86% were seen once. The rearrangement uses TRBV28 and TRBJ1-2; 7 nucleotides line up with TRBD1. Sequenced: PBMCs or T cells enriched from blood (not recorded which). The sequence derives from a woman younger than 45 who had recovered from COVID-19. CDR3 sequence: CASSLSGTEGGYTF. In nucleotides, the CDR3 is TGTGCCAGCAGTTTATCCGGGACAGAGGGAGGCTACACCTTC.